This T cell receptor beta chain was observed in a study of radiotherapy plus CTLA-4 blockade in lung cancer (dated by TCRdb to the late 2010s). About the investigation overall: Among the enrolled patients, about 20% had an objective response, and 25% to 40% reached disease control. Results the study describes overall, beyond this receptor: Early dynamic changes in blood T cell clones, together with increased serum interferon-beta after radiation, were reported as the strongest predictors of response. After treatment with radiotherapy and ipilimumab, TCR clones that originated in tumors expanded in peripheral blood.

The library was made by the immunoSEQ multiplex PCR assay. The immuneACCESS repertoire file appears here via TCRdb, limited to in-frame rearrangements. These files lack a portion of the clones; in checked studies, under half of the deficit traces to unresolved V genes, and the cause of the others is not known. The sample has roughly 32,000 clones on record, roughly 77% of them singletons. Of the sample, approximately 25% falls within the top ten clones. The trim is 3 bases for V and 2 bases for J, with a gap of 13 bases between the germline ends. CDR1 and CDR2 are read off the germline V gene as SGHVS and FQNEAQ. Its CDR3 holds 15 amino acids, cysteine through phenylalanine. The only DNA kept is the CDR3, 45 bases in frame from the first base. This clone was recorded once. It lacks a known antigen. Within one base of it there is no much larger clone, and no base qualities were kept. The study evaluated CTLA-4 blockade (ipilimumab) given together with focal radiation therapy in patients who had chemo-refractory metastatic non-small-cell lung cancer.

Recombination connected TRBV7-8 to TRBJ2-5, with TRBD1 perhaps the D gene, on 6 matching bases. The input for sequencing was peripheral blood, taken from a patient treated with radiotherapy plus ipilimumab. This receptor was identified in a human donor with non-small cell lung cancer that progressed on radiotherapy plus ipilimumab. The CDR3 protein is CASSFIGTLQETQYF. The DNA is TGTGCCAGCAGCTTCATCGGGACACTACAAGAGACCCAGTACTTC.